The 4 T cell receptor beta chains below come from one sample, sequenced in a study of spatial heterogeneity in lung cancer. A single record per CDR3 protein comes from TCRdb applying MiXCR to the 5' RACE reads. The table lists around 110,000 distinct CDR3 sequences, 12% of them singletons. Time point denoted: blood at routine non-recurrence follow-up after resection. Unsorted whole RNA samples from tumor, nontumor lung or frozen PBMC were sequenced. The sample consisted of PBMCs, taken at follow-up. These receptor sequences come from a male donor with early-stage non-small cell lung cancer.

Only a few counts were recorded for this clonotype. The chain joins TRBV28 to TRBJ2-7, with TRBD1 as a possible D gene (6 bases). V was pared by 6 bases and J by 0 bases, with 12 bases between. The CDR3 runs 14 residues. The germline CDR1 and CDR2 sequences are MDHEN and SYDVKM. The DNA of the CDR3 is TGTGCCAGCAGCCGCCGGGACAACTCCTACGAGCAGTACTTC. Its protein product is CASSRRDNSYEQYF.

This clonotype has ten or more counts. The V call is TRBV5-1, the J call TRBJ1-2, with TRBD1 identical over 7 bases. Germline lookup yields CDR1 SGHRS and CDR2 YFSETQ. The CDR3 consists of 15 residues. J was trimmed by 3 bases and V by 5 bases; bases with no gene match: 10. CDR3 in DNA: TGCGCCAGCAGTCGTCAAGGGACAGAGGACTATGGCTACACCTTC. It is translated as CASSRQGTEDYGYTF. Looking up the rest from reference TRBV5-1 and TRBJ1-2 gives the full variable domain: KAGVTQTPRYLIKTRGQQVTLSCSPISGHRSVSWYQQTPGQGLQFLFEYFSETQRNKGNFPGRFSGRQFSNSRSEMNVSTLELGDSALYLCASSRQGTEDYGYTFGSGTRLTVV.

The gene calls are TRBV4-1 and TRBJ2-1; no clear D. The germline V and J ends were trimmed by 0 bases and 0 bases, with 15 bases remaining between them. The germline gives CDR1 MGHRA, CDR2 YSYEKL. The CDR3 runs to 18 residues. This CDR3 reads CASSQDRATLRSYNEQFF. CDR3 bases: TGCGCCAGCAGCCAAGATAGGGCTACGCTTCGCTCCTACAATGAGCAGTTCTTC.

This clonotype has more than one count but fewer than ten. The chain uses TRBV4-1 and TRBJ2-2, with D perhaps matching TRBD2 (5 bases). Germline V gene lookup returns CDR1 MGHRA and CDR2 YSYEKL. Trimming took 2 bases from V and 0 from J, leaving 19 bases between them. The CDR3 covers 19 residues. The CDR3 nucleotides are TGCGCCAGCAGCCAACTACTCTCGAGGGCCCGAACGAACACCGGGGAGCTGTTTTTT. Its protein is CASSQLLSRARTNTGELFF.